These 18 T cell receptor beta chains were sequenced from one sample in a study of regulatory T cells in long-lasting Graves disease. Library construction for TCR beta used iRepertoire HTBI primers and Arm-PCR of CDR3 regions. TCRdb passed the multiplex PCR reads through MiXCR, listing each CDR3 protein once. Here the sample spans nearly 350,000 distinct CDR3 sequences, around a fifth being singletons. Time point: persistent/refractory GD, antithyroid drugs over 5 years with positive TRAb. Generation of the TCR library employed RNA extracted from PBMCs. The sequencing used peripheral blood mononuclear cells (PBMCs), collected when the disease was refractory, from a patient treated with antithyroid drugs. The receptors were sampled from a female donor with Graves disease.

CDR3 in amino acids: CASSPPRMGTGELFF. Here the CDR3 DNA reads TGTGCCAGCAGTCCCCCAAGGATGGGCACCGGGGAGCTGTTTTTT. V is TRBV6-1 and J is TRBJ2-2; no definite D call. There are 15 residues in the CDR3. Germline CDR1 MNHNS, CDR2 SASEGT. Trimming removed 5 bases at V and 4 bases at J, with 14 bases between.

This clonotype was observed many times. V usage is TRBV28 and J usage is TRBJ1-6, with TRBD1 matching over 11 bases. Trimming took 4 bases from V and 10 from J; bases not matched to a gene: 3. CDR1 and CDR2 from the germline V gene are MDHEN and SYDVKM. This CDR3 spans 14 amino acids. CDR3 amino acids: CASSWTGGGSPLHF. In nucleotides, the CDR3 is TGTGCCAGCAGTTGGACAGGGGGCGGATCACCCCTCCACTTT.

The sample holds many counts of this clonotype. The chain is built from TRBV6-5 and TRBJ1-1; TRBD1 is a possible D gene (6 bases). The CDR3 totals 14 residues. The ends were cut back, 2 bases at V and 0 bases at J, with 7 bases in the middle. CDR1 and CDR2 (germline): MNHEY, SVGAGI. CDR3 region: CASSYQGLNTEAFF. The DNA of the CDR3 is TGTGCCAGCAGTTACCAGGGGTTGAACACTGAAGCTTTCTTT.

This clonotype was seen repeatedly, ten times or more. The chain carries TRBV20-1 and TRBJ1-2, with a possible D match to TRBD1 (5 bases). CDR1 DFQATT and CDR2 SNEGSKA come from the germline V gene (reference sequence). V was cut by 6 bases and J by 3 bases, with 11 bases left in between. The CDR3 is 12 amino acids. This CDR3 is CSAGPKDYGYTF. CDR3 DNA: TGCAGTGCGGGGCCGAAAGACTATGGCTACACCTTC.

This clonotype has at least ten counts. The V and J genes are TRBV7-2 and TRBJ1-5; 7 bases fit TRBD1. This CDR3 is 18 amino acids long. Trimming took 2 bases from V and 0 from J; bases not matched to a gene: 10. Germline CDR1 is SGHTA and CDR2 is FQGNSA. The CDR3 bases are TGTGCCAGCAGCTTACCTCCCTACAGGGGATATAGCAATCAGCCCCAGCATTTT. Translated: CASSLPPYRGYSNQPQHF.

At least ten counts were recorded for this clonotype. The gene calls are TRBV3-1 and TRBJ1-4; D uncertain. In germline, CDR1 is LGHDT, CDR2 YNNKEL (reference sequence). V was shortened by 4 bases and J by 8 bases, with 8 bases between the two germline ends. CDR3 length: 12 residues. The CDR3 DNA follows: TGTGCCAGCAGCCCATCGGAAGAAAAACTGTTTTTT. It codes for CASSPSEEKLFF.

A few counts support this clonotype. The chain employs TRBV3-1 and TRBJ2-2; 7 bases map to TRBD1. Germline CDR1 LGHDT, CDR2 YNNKEL (reference sequence). The CDR3 has 17 residues. V lost 0 bases and J lost 7; bases outside the gene matches: 11. The CDR3 DNA follows: TGTGCCAGCAGCCAAGACCGGTGGGCAGGGGGTAACGGGGAGCTGTTTTTT. This codes for CASSQDRWAGGNGELFF.

The chain recombines TRBV30 with TRBJ2-7; no definite D call. The germline V and J ends were trimmed by 0 bases and 0 bases, with 12 bases remaining between them. This CDR3 has 15 residues. Germline V lookup: CDR1 GTSNPN, CDR2 SVGIG (reference sequence). In nucleotides, the CDR3 is TGTGCCTGGAGTGTACGTACACCCCGCTCCTACGAGCAGTACTTC. The encoded protein is CAWSVRTPRSYEQYF.

This clonotype has a count of ten or more. The J gene is TRBJ1-5, the V gene TRBV3-1; D unresolved. Germline V CDR1 and CDR2: LGHDT, YNNKEL (reference sequence). V lost 4 bases, J lost 1 base, and 8 bases lay in between. The CDR3 runs to 14 residues. The DNA for the CDR3 is TGTGCCAGCAGCCGTCAGGCGAGCAATCAGCCCCAGCATTTT. Protein product: CASSRQASNQPQHF.

This clonotype was seen a handful of times. The rearrangement links TRBV7-6 to TRBJ2-2; 9 bases fit TRBD2. V was clipped by 5 bases and J by 6 bases; unmatched bases: 10. CDR1 is SGHVS, CDR2 FNYEAQ, per germline. CDR3 length: 16 amino acids. For the CDR3, the DNA is TGTGCCAGCAGCCCCACCCCTAGCGGGGATGCCGGGGAGCTGTTTTTT. Protein: CASSPTPSGDAGELFF.

This clonotype appeared a few times. The rearrangement joins TRBV10-3 to TRBJ2-7, with 9 positions matching TRBD1. Germline-derived CDR1 and CDR2 are ENHRY and SYGVKD. This CDR3 is 15 amino acids long. After removal of 5 bases from V and 2 bases from J, the junction contained 7 bases not matched to a gene. This CDR3 is CAISTPGQGAYEQYF. DNA of the CDR3: TGTGCCATCAGTACACCGGGACAGGGCGCCTACGAGCAGTACTTC.

This chain joins TRBV7-8 and TRBJ1-3, with unresolved D. CDR3 length equals 18 residues. The ends were cut back, 4 bases at V and 3 bases at J, with 22 bases in the middle. Germline values: CDR1 SGHVS, CDR2 FQNEAQ. The CDR3, as DNA: TGTGCCAGCAGCTCCCGGACCTTTAGGGCGGGTTATGGAAACACCATATATTTT. This sequence encodes CASSSRTFRAGYGNTIYF.

In this sample, this clonotype turned up many times. J is TRBJ1-2 and V is TRBV2; tentative D call: TRBD1 (5 bases). CDR3 size: 16 residues. Germline-derived CDR1 and CDR2 are SNHLY and FYNNEI. V was shortened by 7 bases and J by 6 bases, with 24 bases between the two germline ends. Here the CDR3 reads CASTRWGILVRDGYTF. CDR3 in DNA: TGTGCCAGCACAAGGTGGGGGATTTTGGTCAGAGATGGCTACACCTTC.

This clonotype was seen ten or more times. The V call is TRBV18, the J call TRBJ1-1; the match to TRBD1 covers 9 bases. CDR3 length: 13 amino acids. Unmatched junction bases numbered 4, after V lost 6 bases and J lost 5 bases. The V gene's germline CDR1 is KGHSH and CDR2 LQKENI. In DNA, the CDR3 is TGTGCCAGCTCGACAGGGGGTAATACTGAAGCTTTCTTT. Residues: CASSTGGNTEAFF. Together with reference TRBV18 and TRBJ1-1, the CDR3 gives the full variable domain: NAGVMQNPRHLVRRRGQEARLRCSPMKGHSHVYWYRQLPEEGLKFMVYLQKENIIDESGMPKERFSAEFPKEGPSILRIQQVVRGDSAAYFCASSTGGNTEAFFGQGTRLTVV.

V is TRBV19 and J is TRBJ2-2; D is unresolved. V lost 5 bases and J 7 bases, leaving 8 bases between the germline ends. The germline V gene has CDR1 LNHDA and CDR2 SQIVND (reference sequence). This CDR3 is 12 amino acids long. The CDR3 DNA is TGTGCCAGTAGTTTAATAGGCGGGGAGCTGTTTTTT. It encodes CASSLIGGELFF.

This clonotype came up a few times. The chain has TRBV30 and TRBJ1-5; tentative D call: TRBD1 (6 bases). The CDR3 sequence is 12 residues long. Trimming pared 4 bases from V and 4 bases from J, leaving 8 bases between. Per the germline V gene, CDR1 is GTSNPN and CDR2 is SVGIG (reference sequence). The DNA for the CDR3 is TGTGCCTGGACCCAGGGGAATCAGCCCCAGCATTTT. Its protein product is CAWTQGNQPQHF.

This clonotype was counted many times. The junction does not match germline at one end; this may be a read error. The gene calls are TRBV4-3 and TRBJ1-2, with 8 nucleotides matching TRBD1. The CDR3 runs 15 residues. Germline CDR1 reads LGHNA; CDR2 reads YSLEER. Here the CDR3 reads CASSQGQGLHYGHTF. The CDR3, as DNA: TGCGCCAGCAGCCAAGGACAGGGGCTACACTATGGCCACACCTTC.

In this sample, this clonotype turned up many times. The CDR3 nucleotides read TGTGCCAGCAGTGCACTGGGGCGATGGAATTCACCCCTCCACTTT. Translating gives CASSALGRWNSPLHF. This rearrangement joins TRBV2 to TRBJ1-6; D might be TRBD1 (5 bases). Germline CDR1 is SNHLY and CDR2 is FYNNEI. V dropped 4 bases and J dropped 7 bases, with 14 bases sitting between them. There are 15 residues in the CDR3.